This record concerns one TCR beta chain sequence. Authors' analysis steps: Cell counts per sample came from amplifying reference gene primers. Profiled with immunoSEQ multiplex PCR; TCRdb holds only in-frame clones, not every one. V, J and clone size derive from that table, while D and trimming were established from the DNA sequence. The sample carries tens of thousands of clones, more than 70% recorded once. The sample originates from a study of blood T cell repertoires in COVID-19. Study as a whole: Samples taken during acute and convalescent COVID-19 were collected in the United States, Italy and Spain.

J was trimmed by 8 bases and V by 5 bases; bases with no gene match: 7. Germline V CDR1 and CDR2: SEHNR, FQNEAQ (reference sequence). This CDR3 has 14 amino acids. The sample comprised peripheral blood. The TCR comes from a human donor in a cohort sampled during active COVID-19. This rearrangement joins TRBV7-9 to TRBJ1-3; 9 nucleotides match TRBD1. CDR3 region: CASSMGQGWDTIYF. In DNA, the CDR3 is TGTGCCAGCAGCATGGGACAGGGTTGGGACACCATATATTTT.